The 22 T cell receptor beta chains listed next were all sequenced from one sample in a study of T cell responses to AZD1222 COVID-19 vaccine. Repertoires were generated with immunoSEQ multiplex PCR, while TCRdb's copy carries only in-frame clones and drops some. The sample holds 98,000 or so clones; 65% to 85% are singletons and the top ten take 14%. The source material was peripheral blood, sampled 28 days after the second AZD1222 dose. The source of these receptors is an adult who received the AZD1222 COVID-19 vaccine.

The chain uses TRBV18 and TRBJ1-1; D is unclear. CDR3 length equals 12 residues. V was clipped by 2 bases and J by 4 bases, with 5 bases between them. Germline CDR1 reads KGHSH; CDR2 reads LQKENI. CDR3 nucleotides: TGTGCCAGCTCACCAGAGGGCACTGAAGCTTTCTTT. Residues: CASSPEGTEAFF.

The J gene is TRBJ2-3, the V gene TRBV5-1, with D unclear. The ends were cut back, 4 bases at V and 7 bases at J, with 19 bases in the middle. CDR1 is SGHRS, CDR2 YFSETQ, per germline. The CDR3 contains 15 residues. The CDR3 protein is CASSLYRARNNTQYF. CDR3 coding DNA: TGCGCCAGCAGCCTATACAGAGCTAGAAACAATACGCAGTATTTT.

The chain couples TRBV3-1 (or the pseudogene TRBV3-2) to TRBJ1-1, with D perhaps TRBD1 (6 bases). Germline CDR1 reads LGHDT; CDR2 reads YNNKEL (reference sequence). Trimming cost V 4 bases and J 14 bases, with 20 bases left between them. CDR3 size: 13 residues. The DNA of the CDR3 is TGTGCCAGCAGCCTTCTGGGGGGCACCATCATATTCTTT. Its protein is CASSLLGGTIIFF.

This clone was detected a few times. This chain uses TRBV18 with TRBJ1-1, with D uncertain. Trimming took 3 bases from V and 3 from J, leaving 8 bases between them. Germline-derived CDR1 and CDR2 are KGHSH and LQKENI. The CDR3 spans 13 residues. CDR3 loop: CASSPFVDTEAFF. The CDR3 region has the DNA TGTGCCAGCTCACCGTTCGTGGACACTGAAGCTTTCTTT. Based on the CDR3 plus reference TRBV18 and TRBJ1-1, the full variable domain is NAGVMQNPRHLVRRRGQEARLRCSPMKGHSHVYWYRQLPEEGLKFMVYLQKENIIDESGMPKERFSAEFPKEGPSILRIQQVVRGDSAAYFCASSPFVDTEAFFGQGTRLTVV.

This chain uses TRBV27 with TRBJ1-1, with 10 bases matching TRBD1. CDR3 length: 16 residues. The junction had 7 bases not matched to a gene; V was cut back by 5 bases and J by 1 base. Germline lookup yields CDR1 MNHEY and CDR2 SMNVEV (reference sequence). CDR3 nucleotides: TGTGCCAGCAGTCCCGAGGGGGACAGGGGGAACACTGAAGCTTTCTTT. Encoded protein: CASSPEGDRGNTEAFF.

V gene TRBV7-2 combines with J gene TRBJ2-5; D gene ambiguous. The CDR3 has 14 amino acids. Per germline, CDR1 SGHTA and CDR2 FQGNSA. V gave up 0 bases and J gave up 5 bases, with 10 bases separating them. In nucleotides, the CDR3 is TGTGCCAGCAGCTTAGCTCTGAGCGAGGAGACCCAGTACTTC. Translation gives CASSLALSEETQYF.

This chain links TRBV5-1 with TRBJ1-6; maybe TRBD1 (5 bases). Germline V lookup: CDR1 SGHRS, CDR2 YFSETQ. The CDR3 length is 13 residues. Trimming took 9 bases from V and 8 from J, leaving 15 bases between them. CDR3 in amino acids: CANTGDRDSPLHF. The DNA for the CDR3 is TGCGCCAACACCGGGGACCGGGATTCACCCCTCCACTTT.

The rearrangement uses TRBV6-5 and TRBJ2-5; a possible D gene is TRBD2 (5 bases). Germline V gene lookup returns CDR1 MNHEY and CDR2 SVGAGI. CDR3 length equals 14 residues. Trimming cost V 6 bases and J 2 bases, with 13 bases left between them. This CDR3 reads CASSPVASQETQYF. CDR3 bases: TGTGCCAGCAGCCCGGTAGCGAGTCAAGAGACCCAGTACTTC.

V usage is TRBV30 and J usage is TRBJ1-4; no reliable D call. Germline CDR1 GTSNPN, CDR2 SVGIG (reference sequence). The CDR3 sequence is 12 residues long. Trimming took off 3 bases at V and 6 bases at J, with 8 bases between the two ends. This CDR3 reads CAWRTNDEKLFF. CDR3 bases: TGTGCCTGGAGAACCAACGATGAAAAACTGTTTTTT. The full variable domain, its missing parts supplied by reference TRBV30 and TRBJ1-4, is SQTIHQWPATLVQPVGSPLSLECTVEGTSNPNLYWYRQAAGRGLQLLFYSVGIGQISSEVPQNLSASRPQDRQFILSSKKLLLSDSGFYLCAWRTNDEKLFFGSGTQLSVL.

J is TRBJ2-1 and V is TRBV3-1 (or the pseudogene TRBV3-2), with 13 bases identical to TRBD2. Per germline, CDR1 LGHDT and CDR2 YNNKEL (reference sequence). CDR3 size: 15 residues. J was trimmed by 9 bases and V by 5 bases; bases with no gene match: 7. CDR3 loop: CASSSTSGGAIEQFF. The CDR3 nucleotides read TGTGCCAGCAGCTCAACTAGCGGGGGGGCAATTGAGCAGTTCTTC.

This rearrangement joins TRBV6-5 to TRBJ2-5; possibly TRBD1 or TRBD2 for D (6 bases each). Trimming took off 6 bases at V and 5 bases at J, with 13 bases between the two ends. Germline-derived CDR1 and CDR2 are MNHEY and SVGAGI. The CDR3 is 13 residues long. The CDR3 nucleotides are TGTGCCAGCAGCTCAGGGGAGGTGGAGACCCAGTACTTC. Protein: CASSSGEVETQYF.

The chain links TRBV27 to TRBJ1-1; D perhaps matches TRBD1 (6 bases). This CDR3 is built from 16 residues. CDR1 MNHEY and CDR2 SMNVEV come from the germline V gene (reference sequence). Trimming pared 5 bases from V and 7 bases from J, leaving 23 bases between. The CDR3 region is CASSPGQTTTYLEAFF. CDR3 in DNA: TGTGCCAGCAGTCCCGGACAGACCACAACCTATCTTGAAGCTTTCTTT.

The J gene is TRBJ1-1, the V gene TRBV19, with unresolved D. Germline values: CDR1 LNHDA, CDR2 SQIVND (reference sequence). The CDR3 length is 13 residues. V dropped 4 bases and J dropped 3 bases, with 9 bases sitting between them. The CDR3, as DNA: TGTGCCAGTAGTAATGCAGTAGACACTGAAGCTTTCTTT. Protein product: CASSNAVDTEAFF. Using reference TRBV19 and TRBJ1-1 for the parts outside the CDR3, the full variable domain is DGGITQSPKYLFRKEGQNVTLSCEQNLNHDAMYWYRQDPGQGLRLIYYSQIVNDFQKGDIAEGYSVSREKKESFPLTVTSAQKNPTAFYLCASSNAVDTEAFFGQGTRLTVV.

The chain joins TRBV7-8 to TRBJ2-3; D gene ambiguous. V shed 3 bases and J shed 3 bases, with 4 bases lying between them. Germline lookup yields CDR1 SGHVS and CDR2 FQNEAQ. CDR3 length: 12 residues. This chain's CDR3 is CASSFATDTQYF. CDR3 DNA: TGTGCCAGCAGCTTCGCAACAGATACGCAGTATTTT.

CDR3 protein: CASSLAGGGQPQHF. The CDR3 DNA follows: TGTGCCAGCAGCTTAGCGGGAGGTGGACAGCCCCAGCATTTT. This chain connects TRBV7-2 to TRBJ1-5; D not certain. CDR3 length equals 14 residues. The germline gives CDR1 SGHTA, CDR2 FQGNSA. V lost 0 bases and J lost 7, with 10 bases in between.

The V gene is TRBV12-5, the J gene TRBJ2-1; 10 bases match TRBD2. CDR1 LGHNT and CDR2 FRNRAP come from the germline V gene. V was clipped by 6 bases and J by 9 bases; unmatched bases: 5. The CDR3 has 13 residues. The CDR3 bases are TGTGCTAGTGGGCTAGCGGGGGTCGGTGAGCAGTTCTTC. Residues: CASGLAGVGEQFF.

The chain carries TRBV3-1 (or the pseudogene TRBV3-2) and TRBJ1-4; the match to TRBD1 covers 9 bases. V lost 4 bases, J lost 8 bases, and 8 bases stayed unmatched. The CDR3 runs 15 residues. Germline CDR1 and CDR2: LGHDT and YNNKEL (reference sequence). In DNA, the CDR3 is TGTGCCAGCAGCCCGAAGGGGACAGGGCACGAAAAACTGTTTTTT. Its protein is CASSPKGTGHEKLFF.

The rearrangement joins TRBV19 to TRBJ1-4, with 8 nucleotides matching TRBD1. The V segment lost 6 bases and the J segment 4 bases; nucleotides outside the gene matches: 10. The germline V gene encodes CDR1 LNHDA and CDR2 SQIVND (reference sequence). There are 16 residues in the CDR3. CDR3 residues: CASSPRGPGLNEKLFF. CDR3 nucleotides: TGTGCCAGTAGCCCCAGGGGGCCGGGACTTAATGAAAAACTGTTTTTT.

The chain combines TRBV19 with TRBJ2-7; D unclear. Between the trimmed V and J ends, which lost 0 bases and 9 bases, there was a span of 9 bases. CDR1 LNHDA and CDR2 SQIVND come from the germline V gene (reference sequence). The CDR3 sequence is 12 residues long. CDR3 amino acids: CASSIDQHRQYF. The CDR3, as DNA: TGTGCCAGTAGTATAGATCAACACCGGCAGTACTTC.

The V gene is TRBV5-1, the J gene TRBJ2-5; D unclear. Germline CDR1 and CDR2: SGHRS and YFSETQ. The CDR3 has 14 residues. Between the trimmed V and J ends, which lost 0 bases and 1 base, there was a span of 7 bases. CDR3 in DNA: TGCGCCAGCAGCTTGGACAGAACCCAAGAGACCCAGTACTTC. Amino acid sequence: CASSLDRTQETQYF.

The chain uses TRBV19 and TRBJ2-7, with D tentatively TRBD2 (5 bases). Trimming took 4 bases from V and 2 from J, leaving 12 bases between them. Germline-derived CDR1 and CDR2 are LNHDA and SQIVND (reference sequence). CDR3 size: 14 residues. The CDR3: CASSTAGRTYEQYF. CDR3 coding DNA: TGTGCCAGTAGTACCGCGGGCCGAACCTACGAGCAGTACTTC. Combining the CDR3 with reference TRBV19 and TRBJ2-7 gives the whole variable domain DGGITQSPKYLFRKEGQNVTLSCEQNLNHDAMYWYRQDPGQGLRLIYYSQIVNDFQKGDIAEGYSVSREKKESFPLTVTSAQKNPTAFYLCASSTAGRTYEQYFGPGTRLTVT.

The chain recombines TRBV7-2 with TRBJ2-3; D not resolved. The ends were cut back, 8 bases at V and 0 bases at J, with 9 bases in the middle. This CDR3 spans 13 amino acids. The germline CDR1 and CDR2 sequences are SGHTA and FQGNSA. The CDR3 here is CASGGYSTDTQYF. Written as DNA, the CDR3 is TGTGCCAGCGGTGGGTATAGCACAGATACGCAGTATTTT.